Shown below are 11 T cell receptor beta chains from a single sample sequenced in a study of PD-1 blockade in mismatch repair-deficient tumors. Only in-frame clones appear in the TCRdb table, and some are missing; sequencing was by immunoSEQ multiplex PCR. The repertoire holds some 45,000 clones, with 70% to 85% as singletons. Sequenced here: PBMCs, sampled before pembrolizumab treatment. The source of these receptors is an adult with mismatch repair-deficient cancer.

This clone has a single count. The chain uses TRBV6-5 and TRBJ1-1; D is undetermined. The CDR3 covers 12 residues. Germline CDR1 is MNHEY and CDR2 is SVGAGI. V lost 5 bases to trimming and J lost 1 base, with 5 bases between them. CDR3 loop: CASSRKNTEAFF. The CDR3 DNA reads TGTGCCAGCAGTCGAAAGAACACTGAAGCTTTCTTT.

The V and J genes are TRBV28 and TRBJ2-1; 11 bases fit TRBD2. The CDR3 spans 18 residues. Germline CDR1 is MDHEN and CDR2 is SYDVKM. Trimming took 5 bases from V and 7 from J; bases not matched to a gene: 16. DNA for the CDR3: TGTGCCAGCAGTCTCATTAACACACTAGCGGGAGAAAGTAATGAGCAGTTCTTC. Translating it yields CASSLINTLAGESNEQFF.

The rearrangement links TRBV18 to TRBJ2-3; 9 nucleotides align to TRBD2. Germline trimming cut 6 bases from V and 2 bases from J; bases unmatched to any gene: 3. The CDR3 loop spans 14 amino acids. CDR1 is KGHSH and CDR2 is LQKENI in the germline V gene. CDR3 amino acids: CASSPSGITDTQYF. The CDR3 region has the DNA TGTGCCAGCTCCCCTAGCGGGATCACAGATACGCAGTATTTT.

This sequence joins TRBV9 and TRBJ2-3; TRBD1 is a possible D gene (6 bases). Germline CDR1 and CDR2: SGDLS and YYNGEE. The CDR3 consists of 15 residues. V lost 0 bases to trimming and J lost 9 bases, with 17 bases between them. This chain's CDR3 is CASSVEDSPQRTQYF. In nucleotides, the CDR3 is TGTGCCAGCAGCGTAGAGGACAGCCCACAGAGGACGCAGTATTTT.

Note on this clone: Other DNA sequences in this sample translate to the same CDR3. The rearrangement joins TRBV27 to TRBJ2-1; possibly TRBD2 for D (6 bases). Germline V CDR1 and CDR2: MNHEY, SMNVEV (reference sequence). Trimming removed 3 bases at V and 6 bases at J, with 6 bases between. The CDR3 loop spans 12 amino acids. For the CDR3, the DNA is TGTGCCAGCAGTTTGGGGGGCAATGAGCAGTTCTTC. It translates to CASSLGGNEQFF.

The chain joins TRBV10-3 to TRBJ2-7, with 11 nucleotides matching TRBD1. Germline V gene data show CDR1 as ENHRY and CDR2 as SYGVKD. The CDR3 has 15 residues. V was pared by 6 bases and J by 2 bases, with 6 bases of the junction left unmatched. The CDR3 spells CAIRGDRGRTYEQYF. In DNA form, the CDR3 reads TGTGCCATCAGAGGGGACAGGGGGAGGACCTACGAGCAGTACTTC.

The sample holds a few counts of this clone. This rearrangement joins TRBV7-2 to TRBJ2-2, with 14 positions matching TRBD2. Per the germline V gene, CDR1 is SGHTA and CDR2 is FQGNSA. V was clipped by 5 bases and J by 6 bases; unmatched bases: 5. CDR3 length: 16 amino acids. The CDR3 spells CASSPRTSGRSGELFF. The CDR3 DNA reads TGTGCCAGCAGCCCACGGACTAGCGGGAGGTCCGGGGAGCTGTTTTTT. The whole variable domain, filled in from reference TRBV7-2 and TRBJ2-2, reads GAGVSQSPSNKVTEKGKDVELRCDPISGHTALYWYRQSLGQGLEFLIYFQGNSAPDKSGLPSDRFSAERTGGSVSTLTIQRTQQEDSAVYLCASSPRTSGRSGELFFGEGSRLTVL.

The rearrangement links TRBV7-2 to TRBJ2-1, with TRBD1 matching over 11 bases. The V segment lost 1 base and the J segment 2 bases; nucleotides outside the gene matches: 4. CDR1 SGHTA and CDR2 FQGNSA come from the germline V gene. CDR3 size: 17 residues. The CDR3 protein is CASSLGTGGEAYNEQFF. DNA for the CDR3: TGTGCCAGCAGCTTAGGGACAGGGGGCGAGGCCTACAATGAGCAGTTCTTC.

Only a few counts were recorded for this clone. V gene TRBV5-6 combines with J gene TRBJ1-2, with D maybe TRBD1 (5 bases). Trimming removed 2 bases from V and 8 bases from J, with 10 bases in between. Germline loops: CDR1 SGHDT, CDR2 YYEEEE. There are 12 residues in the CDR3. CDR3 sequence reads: CASSFGDGGYTF. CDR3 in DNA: TGTGCCAGCAGCTTTGGGGACGGGGGCTACACCTTC.

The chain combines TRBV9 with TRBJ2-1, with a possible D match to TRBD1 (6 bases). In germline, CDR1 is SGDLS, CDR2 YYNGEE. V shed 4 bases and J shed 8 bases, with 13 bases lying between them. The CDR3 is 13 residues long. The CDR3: CASSPHRADEQFF. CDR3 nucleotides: TGTGCCAGCAGCCCACACAGGGCCGATGAGCAGTTCTTC.

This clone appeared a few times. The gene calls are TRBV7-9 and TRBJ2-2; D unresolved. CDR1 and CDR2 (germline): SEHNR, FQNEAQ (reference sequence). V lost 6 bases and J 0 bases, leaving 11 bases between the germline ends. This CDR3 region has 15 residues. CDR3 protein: CASRGGVANTGELFF. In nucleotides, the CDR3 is TGTGCCAGCAGGGGCGGTGTCGCGAACACCGGGGAGCTGTTTTTT.